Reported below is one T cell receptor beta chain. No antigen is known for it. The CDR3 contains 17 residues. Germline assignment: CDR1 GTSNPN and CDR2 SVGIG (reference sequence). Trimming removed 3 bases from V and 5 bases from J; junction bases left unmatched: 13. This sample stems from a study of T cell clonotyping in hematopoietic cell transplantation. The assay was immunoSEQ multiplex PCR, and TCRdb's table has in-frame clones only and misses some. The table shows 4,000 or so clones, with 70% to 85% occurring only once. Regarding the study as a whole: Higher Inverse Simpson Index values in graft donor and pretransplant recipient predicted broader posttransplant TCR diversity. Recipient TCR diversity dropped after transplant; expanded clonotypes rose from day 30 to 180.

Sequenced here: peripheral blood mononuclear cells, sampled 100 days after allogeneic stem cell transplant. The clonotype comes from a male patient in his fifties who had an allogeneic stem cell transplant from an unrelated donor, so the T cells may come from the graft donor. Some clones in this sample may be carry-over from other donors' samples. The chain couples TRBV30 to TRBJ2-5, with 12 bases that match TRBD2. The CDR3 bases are TGTGCCTGGAGGTCCGCTAGCGGGAGGGCCGTGGGGGAGACCCAGTACTTC. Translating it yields CAWRSASGRAVGETQYF.